This T cell receptor beta chain is from a study of human T cells and chemical hapten exposure (dated by TCRdb to about 2021). About the full investigation: For sensitization, 2% DPC in acetone was applied to a roughly 2 cm by roughly 2 cm area of upper inner arm skin. Alopecia areata with under or over 50% scalp involvement, alopecia totalis and alopecia universalis were represented in the patient cohort, which was mostly female. This study followed changes in the peripheral blood TCR repertoire in vivo during primary and secondary sensitization of alopecia patients to the hapten diphenylcyclopropenone (DPC). Patch tests used Finn chambers with 0.01% DPC on the upper back, scored after 6 days by International Contact Dermatitis Research Group standards. Libraries were pooled for sequencing, and per-sample TCR yields varied mainly because of small differences in library volumes within the pool. Throughout the study period of about 22 weeks, patients also received therapeutic DPC doses to the scalp every week. Blood samples were taken from patients before sensitization (week 0) and then at 2, 6 and about 24 weeks after DPC sensitization. Blood for TCR sequencing was provided by twenty-nine alopecia patients at one to four time points (pre-sensitization, 2, 6 and 24 weeks).

Summary of the overall study and its limitations: The number of PT1 expanded TCRs positively correlated with patch test score, significant at thresholds 8, 16 and 32 but not 4. Significantly more large CDR3 similarity clusters were formed by expanded TCRs than by pre-sensitization or healthy control sets, consistent with antigen-driven responses. Repeated subsampling changed both the strength of the expansion versus patch-test correlation and the threshold at which that correlation became significant. Because all patients had alopecia, a presumed autoimmune disease, the immune response of the patients might differ from that of healthy individuals. No change with DPC sensitization was found in the number of TCRs above 1 in 1000 frequency, and no evidence of global repertoire structure alterations was found.

V ends up 5 bases short and J 5 bases short, with an unmatched junction base count of 5. The CDR3, cysteine through phenylalanine, is 14 amino acids long. Here the CDR3 DNA is all that survives: 42 bases in frame from base 1. The CDR1 and CDR2 encoded by the germline V gene (reference sequence) are SEHNR and FQNEAQ. This clonotype was counted only a few times. The antigen it recognizes is unknown. No quality values exist for individual bases; no much larger clone is one base distant. The time point label on this specimen signifies: pre-sensitization, week 0. Explained via the paper, the treatment or condition label denotes: therapeutic diphenylcyclopropenone sensitization with weekly scalp DPC. At each patch-test visit, blood was drawn before the patch test was applied. Patients were eligible if aged 18 to 70, diagnosed with alopecia and judged suitable for DPC therapy, and pregnant patients were excluded. Total RNA was isolated from unfractionated whole blood collected in Tempus Blood RNA tubes.

The library was produced with RACE. Sequenced on a NextSeq 500. Library preparation attached unique molecular identifiers to individual cDNA molecules for quantitative, reproducible TCR counting. Both TCR alpha and TCR beta chains were sequenced from each blood RNA sample. On the study's bioinformatics: Samples had a median of roughly 91,000 TCRs, with a range from roughly 23,224 to 750,000. V, J and CDR3 annotation of the TCR reads was performed with the Decombinator software suite. For PS versus PT1 abundance plots, all samples were subsampled to the same number of TCRs (28,000). TCRs were defined as expanded if absent before sensitization and observed at least eight times at the 2-week time point. TCRdb trimmed public reads at Q25 via fastp, called clones via MiXCR and kept in-frame beta chains. For every CDR3 protein sequence, its rows merge into one entry that carries the most common genes and DNA. Here the V and J calls rest on TCRdb's processing, not on the authors' analysis. Across this sample there are approximately 400,000 distinct CDR3 sequences, with approximately 5.1% seen only once. Clones ranked in the top ten supply 2% to 3% of the sample.

The TCR was taken from a woman in her fifties or sixties with alopecia areata. Some clones in this sample may be carry-over from other donors' samples. This chain is built from TRBV7-9 and TRBJ2-2; 7 nucleotides in the junction match TRBD1. This material consisted of whole blood, taken in connection with sensitization to the hapten diphenylcyclopropenone (DPC). CDR3 loop: CASSQDRTTGELFF. The DNA sequence is as follows: TGTGCCAGCAGCCAGGACAGGACGACCGGGGAGCTGTTTTTT.